The source of this T cell receptor (beta chain) is a study of CD8 T cells in Susac syndrome. Study results and limitations: The study conceded that relatively few individuals underwent its TCR sequencing and HLA analysis.

Concerning this clonotype: What it binds is unknown.

J was trimmed by 4 bases and V by 6 bases; bases with no gene match: 11. This CDR3 spans 16 amino acids. Germline V gives CDR1 MNHEY, CDR2 SVGEGT. cDNA came from roughly 0.53 to 1 ug RNA primed by random hexamers. The TCR beta CDR3 was amplified by immunoSEQ multiplex PCR across 54 Vbeta, 13 Jbeta. TCRdb redid the calling of the immunoSEQ multiplex PCR reads with MiXCR, one entry per CDR3 protein. The sample lists more than 100,000 distinct CDR3 sequences, roughly 80% seen once, with roughly 0.48% in the top ten. In the multiple sclerosis control group, patients were treatment-naive and had stable or active relapsing-remitting disease.

Material: CD8+ T cells from PBMCs. This receptor was taken from a human donor with multiple sclerosis. V usage is TRBV6-2 or TRBV6-3 and J usage is TRBJ2-1; TRBD2 aligns across 8 bases. CDR3 DNA sequence: TGTGCCAGCAGATCCAATAGCGGGAACAATTACAATGAGCAGTTCTTC. It yields the protein CASRSNSGNNYNEQFF.